The entry below gives a single T cell receptor beta chain sequence along with its context. This clone's antigen is unknown. Per-base qualities were not stored, and no clone one base away is much larger. These data originate in a study of blood T cell repertoires in COVID-19 (dated by TCRdb to the early 2020s). For context, the study as a whole: The collaborator samples originated in the United States, Italy and Spain and spanned the acute and convalescent phases of COVID-19. Subjects who had been exposed to COVID-19, were actively infected with it, or had recovered from it provided the deeply sampled blood TCRbeta repertoires that made up the dataset. The repertoires were released in a freely available public database intended as a resource for research on the immune response to SARS-CoV-2. Nearly every sample came with metadata listing a de-identified subject ID, COVID-19 status, age in years and sex. The samples were drawn from the first 160 participants of the ongoing ImmuneRACE study and from 950 to 1,500 subjects provided by 6 global collaborators. HLA class I and class II types, where available, came from metadata supplied by the sample provider rather than from assay-based typing. The material from the prospective study consisted of cDNA or gDNA derived from T cells, B-cell-depleted T cells, or PBMCs.

The CDR3 sequence holds 14 residues, the cysteine and phenylalanine included. The read is trimmed to its CDR3 DNA, 42 bases read in frame from base 1. Trimming removed 5 bases from V and 2 bases from J, leaving 11 bases between the germline ends. Per the germline V gene (reference sequence), WNHNN is the CDR1 and SYGVQD is the CDR2. Each collaborating institution followed its own protocols to collect whole blood in K2EDTA tubes. Collaborator samples were shipped for TCRbeta analysis as frozen whole blood, isolated PBMCs, or DNA extracted from either sample type. TCRbeta CDR3 regions were amplified from genomic DNA by means of the immunoSEQ Assay, a bias-controlled multiplex PCR. As for how the authors treated the data: Within the assay, amplification of reference gene primers was used to estimate how many nucleated cells each sample contained. To quantify the absolute abundance of each unique TCRbeta CDR3 rearrangement, sequence reads were collapsed and filtered. For each sample, productive Simpson clonality was calculated as the square root of Simpson's diversity index across productive rearrangements. What TCRdb holds here is the immuneACCESS table cut down to in-frame rearrangements. Part of the clones is not present; checked against another copy, under half of the missing clones reflect an unresolved V gene, and the others are unexplained. From that table come the V and J calls and clone size; the DNA was used to work out D and trimming. Present in this sample are 98,000 or so clones, about four fifths of which were seen just once. About 27% of the sample lies in the top ten.

General study outcomes and caveats: The quantity of clinical and demographic metadata differed by source and by participant and was supplied without curation.

The chain links TRBV10-1 with TRBJ2-3; the D region possibly corresponds to TRBD2 (6 bases align). This sequence was found in a man aged 60 to 75 with acute or convalescent COVID-19. The source material was peripheral blood. The base sequence is TGCGCCAGCAGTATGGGAGGCCACACAGATACGCAGTATTTT. Its protein reads: CASSMGGHTDTQYF.